These 3 T cell receptor beta chains came from one sample sequenced in a study of Graves' ophthalmopathy and Graves' hyperthyroidism. Using RNA transcripts, the TCR beta CDR3 regions were amplified. Following a first-round RT-PCR that used HTBI primers, a second-round multiplex PCR was carried out. TCRdb redid the calling of the multiplex PCR reads with MiXCR, one entry per CDR3 protein. The table includes around 1.1 million distinct CDR3 sequences, less than 45% detected once. Material: peripheral blood or thyroid tissue (not recorded which). The source is an adult man with Graves' hyperthyroidism.

This clonotype was seen many times. The chain recombines TRBV19 with TRBJ1-2; D gene uncertain. CDR3 length: 14 residues. V lost 3 bases, J lost 3 bases, and 11 bases lay in between. CDR1 is LNHDA, CDR2 SQIVND, per germline (reference sequence). The CDR3 protein is CASSIMDRDYGYTF. Written as DNA, the CDR3 is TGTGCCAGTAGTATTATGGATCGGGACTATGGCTACACCTTC.

This clonotype appeared a single time. The chain links TRBV7-8 to TRBJ2-7, with 9 nucleotides matching TRBD1. Per germline, CDR1 SGHVS and CDR2 FQNEAQ. V lost 5 bases and J lost 6; bases outside the gene matches: 5. There are 13 residues in the CDR3. CDR3 amino acids: CASSTAQGAEQYF. In DNA form, the CDR3 reads TGTGCCAGCAGCACCGCACAGGGGGCCGAGCAGTACTTC.

As regards this clonotype: One base away lies a much larger clone, so this may be a sequencing read error. This chain links TRBV7-2 with TRBJ2-7; no firm D call. Trimming removed 5 bases at V and 6 bases at J, with 20 bases between. In germline, CDR1 is SGHTA, CDR2 FQGNSA. The CDR3 contains 15 residues. CDR3 in amino acids: CASSPGPVGSGEQYF. DNA of the CDR3: TGTGCCAGCAGCCCAGGCCCTGTGGGGTCGGGCGAGCAGTACTTC. Drawing the rest from reference TRBV7-2 and TRBJ2-7, the complete variable domain is GAGVSQSPSNKVTEKGKDVELRCDPISGHTALYWYRQSLGQGLEFLIYFQGNSAPDKSGLPSDRFSAERTGGSVSTLTIQRTQQEDSAVYLCASSPGPVGSGEQYFGPGTRLTVT.